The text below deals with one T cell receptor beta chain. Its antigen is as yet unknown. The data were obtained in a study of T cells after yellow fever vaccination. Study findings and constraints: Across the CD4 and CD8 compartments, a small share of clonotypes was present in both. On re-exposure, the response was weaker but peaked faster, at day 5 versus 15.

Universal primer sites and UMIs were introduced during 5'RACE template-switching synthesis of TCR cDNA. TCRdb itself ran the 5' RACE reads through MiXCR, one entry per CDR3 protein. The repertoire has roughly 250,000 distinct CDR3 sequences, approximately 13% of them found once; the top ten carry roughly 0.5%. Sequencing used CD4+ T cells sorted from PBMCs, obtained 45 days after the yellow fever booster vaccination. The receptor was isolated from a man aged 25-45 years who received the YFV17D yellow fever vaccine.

The CDR3 sequence: CSAGQGAVRGETQYF. The DNA of the CDR3 is TGCAGTGCCGGACAGGGGGCGGTACGGGGCGAGACCCAGTACTTC. The V call is TRBV20-1, the J call TRBJ2-5; TRBD1 agrees at 11 bases. Germline CDR1 is DFQATT and CDR2 is SNEGSKA (reference sequence). CDR3 length: 15 amino acids. Unmatched junction bases numbered 11, after V lost 6 bases and J lost 5 bases.